Below are 30 T cell receptor beta chains sequenced from a single sample in a study of T cell changes during pregnancy in multiple sclerosis. Sequenced by immunoSEQ multiplex PCR; TCRdb stores in-frame clones only, minus some. Of some 80,000 clones detected, about 90% appear once; the ten largest clones hold under 1.5%. The sample was peripheral blood, taken before pregnancy. The receptors come from a female donor with multiple sclerosis, enrolled in a pregnancy study.

The chain employs TRBV27 and TRBJ1-4; D possibly corresponds to TRBD1 (5 bases). V was clipped by 6 bases and J by 0 bases, with 14 bases between them. This CDR3 has 16 amino acids. From germline, CDR1 is MNHEY and CDR2 SMNVEV (reference sequence). CDR3 loop: CASRLTGSPTNEKLFF. The CDR3 nucleotides are TGTGCCAGCAGGCTTACAGGATCGCCAACTAATGAAAAACTGTTTTTT.

The chain uses TRBV5-1 and TRBJ1-4, with TRBD1 identical over 8 bases. The V segment lost 4 bases and the J segment 6 bases; nucleotides outside the gene matches: 5. Germline V gene lookup returns CDR1 SGHRS and CDR2 YFSETQ. This CDR3 region has 14 residues. The CDR3 DNA reads TGCGCCAGCAGCCCCGGACAGGGTCATGAAAAACTGTTTTTT. It specifies CASSPGQGHEKLFF.

The chain is built from TRBV11-1 and TRBJ1-1; 7 positions agree with TRBD1. Germline CDR1 reads SGHAT; CDR2 reads FQDESV (reference sequence). The CDR3 runs 15 residues. Trimming cost V 3 bases and J 2 bases; bases outside gene matches: 6. The CDR3 region is CASSLTGQGNTEAFF. CDR3 nucleotides: TGTGCCAGCAGCTTGACAGGGCAGGGAAACACTGAAGCTTTCTTT.

This clone was picked up a small number of times. This chain links TRBV5-1 with TRBJ1-1; 7 nucleotides align to TRBD1. This CDR3 comprises 13 residues. Germline V gene lookup returns CDR1 SGHRS and CDR2 YFSETQ. V was pared by 4 bases and J by 8 bases, with 8 bases of the junction left unmatched. Written as DNA, the CDR3 is TGCGCCAGCAGCCCCCCCGGGACAGAAGAAGCTTTCTTT. Its translation is CASSPPGTEEAFF.

This clone came up once. The rearrangement joins TRBV27 to TRBJ1-2, with a tentative D call TRBD1 (6 bases). This CDR3 contains 12 residues. CDR1 and CDR2 (germline): MNHEY, SMNVEV (reference sequence). With 5 bases removed from V and 7 bases from J, the gap between germline ends came to 11 bases. The CDR3 nucleotides read TGTGCCAGCAGTGATACAGGGTTTGGCTACACCTTC. Translation: CASSDTGFGYTF.

The V gene is TRBV27, the J gene TRBJ1-5; D may be TRBD1 (5 bases). This CDR3 comprises 12 residues. The V gene lost 6 bases and the J gene lost 7 bases, with 10 bases spanning the gap. Germline CDR1 is MNHEY and CDR2 is SMNVEV (reference sequence). This chain's CDR3 is CASSGGGQPQHF. Here the CDR3 DNA reads TGTGCCAGCAGCGGGGGGGGGCAGCCCCAGCATTTT.

The chain couples TRBV29-1 to TRBJ1-4, with D possibly being TRBD1 (6 bases). Germline V gene lookup returns CDR1 SQVTM and CDR2 ANQGSEA. The CDR3 is 15 amino acids. V lost 6 bases and J 0 bases, leaving 14 bases between the germline ends. The CDR3 DNA follows: TGCAGCGTGCCCATAGGACAGTCAACTAATGAAAAACTGTTTTTT. This encodes CSVPIGQSTNEKLFF.

This clone was counted once. The genes are TRBV6-6 and TRBJ2-4; no clear D gene. Per the germline V gene, CDR1 is MNHNY and CDR2 is SVGAGI (reference sequence). Deletions cut 4 bases from V and 1 base from J, with 8 bases between. The CDR3 is made up of 14 amino acids. The CDR3 sequence is CASSSGPAKNIQYF. As DNA, the CDR3 is TGTGCCAGCAGTTCAGGTCCCGCCAAAAACATTCAGTACTTC.

CDR3 nucleotide sequence: TGTGCCAGCAGTTTACAGGGGGGGGATTCACCCCTCCACTTT. It is translated as CASSLQGGDSPLHF. The gene calls are TRBV6-5 and TRBJ1-6; 8 positions match TRBD1. Germline assignment: CDR1 MNHEY and CDR2 SVGAGI. Germline trimming cut 4 bases from V and 8 bases from J; bases unmatched to any gene: 4. The CDR3 has 14 residues.

DNA for the CDR3: TGCGCCAGCAGCCAACAGGGACGCAGCTACACTGAAGCTTTCTTT. Encoded protein: CASSQQGRSYTEAFF. This chain links TRBV5-1 with TRBJ1-1, with D perhaps matching TRBD1 (6 bases). Germline V lookup: CDR1 SGHRS, CDR2 YFSETQ. V was shortened by 4 bases and J by 3 bases, with 16 bases between the two germline ends. CDR3 length: 15 residues. Variable domain in full (rest from reference TRBV5-1 and TRBJ1-1): KAGVTQTPRYLIKTRGQQVTLSCSPISGHRSVSWYQQTPGQGLQFLFEYFSETQRNKGNFPGRFSGRQFSNSRSEMNVSTLELGDSALYLCASSQQGRSYTEAFFGQGTRLTVV.

The CDR3, as DNA: TGTGCCTGGAGCCCGAGCACAGATACGCAGTATTTT. This translates into CAWSPSTDTQYF. J is TRBJ2-3 and V is TRBV30; D unclear. The CDR3 spans 12 residues. Trimming took off 3 bases at V and 0 bases at J, with 4 bases between the two ends. Per germline, CDR1 GTSNPN and CDR2 SVGIG (reference sequence). Drawing the rest from reference TRBV30 and TRBJ2-3, the complete variable domain is SQTIHQWPATLVQPVGSPLSLECTVEGTSNPNLYWYRQAAGRGLQLLFYSVGIGQISSEVPQNLSASRPQDRQFILSSKKLLLSDSGFYLCAWSPSTDTQYFGPGTRLTVL.

The V call is TRBV5-4, the J call TRBJ1-1, with TRBD1 as a possible D gene (6 bases). This CDR3 comprises 14 residues. With 8 bases removed from V and 4 bases from J, the gap between germline ends came to 18 bases. Germline assignment: CDR1 SGHNT and CDR2 YYREEE (reference sequence). The CDR3 spells CASLVGGAGTEAFF. CDR3 in DNA: TGTGCCAGTCTAGTAGGGGGGGCAGGCACTGAAGCTTTCTTT.

The chain couples TRBV5-1 to TRBJ1-3; D not resolved. CDR3 length equals 15 residues. Between the trimmed V and J ends, which lost 4 bases and 4 bases, there was a span of 15 bases. From germline, CDR1 is SGHRS and CDR2 YFSETQ. The CDR3 nucleotides are TGCGCCAGCAGCACCATGACTGATAGAGGAAACACCATATATTTT. Translation gives CASSTMTDRGNTIYF. Full variable domain (remainder filled in from reference TRBV5-1 and TRBJ1-3): KAGVTQTPRYLIKTRGQQVTLSCSPISGHRSVSWYQQTPGQGLQFLFEYFSETQRNKGNFPGRFSGRQFSNSRSEMNVSTLELGDSALYLCASSTMTDRGNTIYFGEGSWLTVV.

The chain has TRBV7-8 and TRBJ2-7, with D possibly matching TRBD1 (5 bases). Germline loops: CDR1 SGHVS, CDR2 FQNEAQ. V was clipped by 2 bases and J by 2 bases, with 10 bases between them. The length of the CDR3 is 14 residues. CDR3 sequence reads: CASSLPGIPYEQYF. CDR3 nucleotides: TGTGCCAGCAGCTTACCAGGGATCCCCTACGAGCAGTACTTC.

The V call is TRBV7-3, the J call TRBJ2-5; TRBD1 matches 7 bases. This CDR3 has 13 amino acids. The V segment lost 6 bases and the J segment 10 bases; nucleotides outside the gene matches: 11. CDR1 SGHTA and CDR2 FQGTGA come from the germline V gene. CDR3 amino acids: CASSDRVKSSQYF. CDR3 nucleotide sequence: TGTGCCAGCAGTGACAGGGTCAAGAGTAGCCAGTACTTC.

The chain carries TRBV9 and TRBJ2-1; the match to TRBD1 covers 10 bases. Germline lookup yields CDR1 SGDLS and CDR2 YYNGEE. V was pared by 3 bases and J by 0 bases, with 9 bases of the junction left unmatched. The CDR3 runs to 18 residues. The CDR3 here is CASSDTPGQGNSYNEQFF. In DNA form, the CDR3 reads TGTGCCAGCAGCGATACCCCGGGACAGGGGAACTCCTACAATGAGCAGTTCTTC.

The chain joins TRBV5-4 to TRBJ2-3; D is undetermined. V was trimmed by 5 bases and J by 4 bases, leaving 5 bases between them. The length of the CDR3 is 11 residues. Germline assignment: CDR1 SGHNT and CDR2 YYREEE (reference sequence). CDR3 in amino acids: CASSLSDTQYF. The CDR3 DNA sequence: TGTGCCAGCAGTCTTTCAGATACGCAGTATTTT.

This chain joins TRBV7-6 and TRBJ1-3; TRBD1 is a possible D gene (5 bases). This CDR3 has 15 residues. CDR1 and CDR2 (germline): SGHVS, FNYEAQ. The ends were cut back, 0 bases at V and 0 bases at J, with 6 bases in the middle. CDR3 sequence reads: CASSLAQASGNTIYF. CDR3 nucleotides: TGTGCCAGCAGCTTAGCACAGGCCTCTGGAAACACCATATATTTT.

V gene TRBV7-2 combines with J gene TRBJ2-7, with 10 bases fitting TRBD1. The V gene's germline CDR1 is SGHTA and CDR2 FQGNSA. V lost 0 bases to trimming and J lost 3 bases; unmatched junction nucleotides: 2. CDR3 length: 15 residues. CDR3 in DNA: TGTGCCAGCAGCTTAGCCGGGACAGGGGTCTACGAGCAGTACTTC. It codes for CASSLAGTGVYEQYF.

CDR3 in amino acids: CASSLREAGETDTQYF. The DNA for the CDR3 is TGCGCCAGCAGCTTGAGGGAAGCGGGGGAAACAGATACGCAGTATTTT. The chain links TRBV5-1 to TRBJ2-3; 8 bases line up with TRBD2. The CDR3 loop spans 16 amino acids. Germline CDR1 SGHRS, CDR2 YFSETQ. With 1 base clipped from V and 3 bases from J, the junction kept 7 bases outside the gene matches.

This rearrangement joins TRBV4-2 to TRBJ2-2, with 7 nucleotides matching TRBD1. Germline assignment: CDR1 LGHNA and CDR2 YNFKEQ. Trimming at V came to 4 bases and at J to 0 bases, leaving 11 bases not matched to a gene. The CDR3 spans 18 residues. CDR3 sequence reads: CASSPQTKGTANTGELFF. The CDR3 DNA is TGTGCCAGCAGCCCGCAAACGAAAGGGACAGCGAACACCGGGGAGCTGTTTTTT.

The rearrangement uses TRBV6-1 and TRBJ2-7, with TRBD2 matching over 7 bases. The CDR3 runs to 12 residues. Germline V gives CDR1 MNHNS, CDR2 SASEGT. V dropped 7 bases and J dropped 2; count of bases not matched to a gene: 2. The CDR3 sequence is CASTGGAYEQYF. CDR3 bases: TGTGCCAGCACGGGGGGAGCCTACGAGCAGTACTTC.

This chain links TRBV19 with TRBJ1-6; weak D call: TRBD1 (6 bases). V lost 1 base, J lost 10 bases, and 23 bases lay in between. Germline-derived CDR1 and CDR2 are LNHDA and SQIVND (reference sequence). This CDR3 is 18 amino acids long. CDR3 bases: TGTGCCAGTAGTATAGTCCGGGACAAGGCCCTAGGTCTATCACCCCTCCACTTT. Protein: CASSIVRDKALGLSPLHF.

The V and J genes are TRBV11-3 and TRBJ1-1; TRBD1 matches at 7 bases. The CDR3 sequence is 15 residues long. Germline assignment: CDR1 SGHNT and CDR2 YENEEA. V lost 4 bases, J lost 1 base, and 6 bases stayed unmatched. The CDR3 sequence is CASSYSGTENTEAFF. The CDR3 DNA follows: TGTGCCAGCAGCTACTCCGGGACAGAGAACACTGAAGCTTTCTTT.

The chain has TRBV18 and TRBJ2-1; TRBD2 matches 7 bases. The CDR3 contains 16 residues. V shed 3 bases and J 5 bases; nucleotides not matched to a gene: 10. Germline assignment: CDR1 KGHSH and CDR2 LQKENI. The CDR3: CASSPVAQRGHNEQFF. CDR3 in DNA: TGTGCCAGCTCACCGGTGGCCCAGCGGGGCCACAATGAGCAGTTCTTC.

The rearrangement uses TRBV10-3 and TRBJ2-7, with 7 bases aligning to TRBD1. CDR1 and CDR2 from the germline V gene are ENHRY and SYGVKD. The CDR3 has 13 amino acids. V was pared by 6 bases and J by 1 base, with 3 bases of the junction left unmatched. The CDR3 spells CAIRGTASYEQYF. CDR3 DNA sequence: TGTGCCATCAGAGGGACAGCTTCCTACGAGCAGTACTTC.

This rearrangement joins TRBV9 to TRBJ2-6; a possible D gene is TRBD1 (5 bases). Per germline, CDR1 SGDLS and CDR2 YYNGEE. V dropped 0 bases and J dropped 1 base, with 5 bases sitting between them. The CDR3 has 15 residues. The CDR3 DNA reads TGTGCCAGCAGCGTAGGGACATCTGGGGCCAACGTCCTGACTTTC. Translated, it gives CASSVGTSGANVLTF.

The table lists this clone with a count of one. This sequence joins TRBV9 and TRBJ2-7; weak D call: TRBD2 (6 bases). Trimming took 2 bases from V and 0 from J, leaving 12 bases between them. Germline V gene sequence: CDR1 SGDLS, CDR2 YYNGEE. The CDR3 covers 15 residues. The CDR3 DNA reads as TGTGCCAGCAGCGTCCGGGACTCGAGCTCCTACGAGCAGTACTTC. This sequence encodes CASSVRDSSSYEQYF.

The chain joins TRBV19 to TRBJ1-5; possibly TRBD1 for D (5 bases). V was clipped by 3 bases and J by 7 bases, with 16 bases between them. Germline CDR1 is LNHDA and CDR2 is SQIVND (reference sequence). CDR3 length equals 15 residues. The chain's CDR3 is CASSMLGGEGQPQHF. The CDR3 region has the DNA TGTGCCAGTAGTATGCTCGGGGGGGAAGGACAGCCCCAGCATTTT.

This sequence joins TRBV10-1 and TRBJ2-1; the D is unclear. The V end lost 0 bases, the J end lost 9 bases, and 9 bases lay between the germline ends. The germline gives CDR1 WNHNN, CDR2 SYGVQD (reference sequence). The CDR3 contains 13 residues. The CDR3 DNA follows: TGCGCCAGCAGTGAGTCCCTCTGGAGTGAGCAGTTCTTC. Amino acids: CASSESLWSEQFF.